One and the same sample provided the 20 T cell receptor beta chains below, sequenced in a study of T cell responses to AZD1222 COVID-19 vaccine. Assay: immunoSEQ multiplex PCR; the TCRdb copy retains only in-frame clones and omits some. The sample holds 100,000 to 150,000 clones, 87% seen once. Sequences were derived from peripheral blood, sampled on day 0 of AZD1222 vaccination. The receptors come from an adult in good health.

Only one count was recorded for this clone. The rearrangement uses TRBV7-2 and TRBJ1-5; a possible D gene is TRBD1 (6 bases). The germline V gene encodes CDR1 SGHTA and CDR2 FQGNSA. The CDR3 is 17 amino acids. Trimming stripped 4 bases from V and 5 bases from J, with 21 bases between. The CDR3 here is CASSSTFGGGRHQPQHF. Here the CDR3 DNA reads TGTGCCAGCAGCTCAACATTCGGGGGCGGGAGGCATCAGCCCCAGCATTTT.

The gene calls are TRBV27 and TRBJ1-3; 7 positions match TRBD1. CDR1 is MNHEY, CDR2 SMNVEV, per germline (reference sequence). This CDR3 contains 17 residues. V lost 5 bases and J lost 3; bases outside the gene matches: 13. CDR3 in amino acids: CASSASTGTANGNTIYF. The CDR3 DNA follows: TGTGCCAGCAGTGCCTCGACCGGGACAGCTAATGGAAACACCATATATTTT.

The gene calls are TRBV18 and TRBJ1-3; 10 nucleotides match TRBD1. Trimming at V came to 2 bases and at J to 0 bases, leaving 7 bases not matched to a gene. Germline loops: CDR1 KGHSH, CDR2 LQKENI. The length of the CDR3 is 18 residues. CDR3 sequence reads: CASSPLGQGSPSGNTIYF. CDR3 bases: TGTGCCAGCTCACCATTGGGACAGGGGTCCCCCTCTGGAAACACCATATATTTT.

The CDR3 DNA reads as TGTGCCAGCAGTAAACAGGGTAGTAATTCACCCCTCCACTTT. This sequence encodes CASSKQGSNSPLHF. J is TRBJ1-6 and V is TRBV6-5; D may be TRBD1 (6 bases). CDR3 size: 14 residues. In germline, CDR1 is MNHEY, CDR2 SVGAGI. Trimming removed 5 bases at V and 6 bases at J, with 11 bases between.

The rearrangement joins TRBV10-3 to TRBJ2-7; D is perhaps TRBD2 (5 bases). CDR3 size: 12 residues. Germline V gene data show CDR1 as ENHRY and CDR2 as SYGVKD. V was cut by 3 bases and J by 7 bases, with 10 bases left in between. The DNA of the CDR3 is TGTGCCATCAGTGACGGCCCGGGGGAGCAGTACTTC. Protein: CAISDGPGEQYF.

This chain uses TRBV28 with TRBJ2-7; TRBD2 matches 9 bases. Germline-derived CDR1 and CDR2 are MDHEN and SYDVKM. The CDR3 is made up of 16 amino acids. The V and J ends lost 4 bases and 6 bases, in that order; junction bases with no gene match: 13. CDR3 sequence: CASSSPTGTSRGEQYF. CDR3 nucleotides: TGTGCCAGCAGTTCCCCCACCGGGACTAGCCGGGGCGAGCAGTACTTC.

This rearrangement joins TRBV3-1 (or the pseudogene TRBV3-2) to TRBJ2-7; D is possibly TRBD2 (6 bases). Germline V gene data show CDR1 as LGHDT and CDR2 as YNNKEL (reference sequence). The V end was cut by 7 bases, the J end by 3 bases, with 19 bases between. The CDR3 has 15 amino acids. In nucleotides, the CDR3 is TGTGCCAGCAAACTAGCATCGCCGGGTAGCTACGAGCAGTACTTC. It encodes CASKLASPGSYEQYF.

The V and J genes are TRBV27 and TRBJ1-1; perhaps TRBD1 as D (6 bases). The CDR3 sequence is 15 residues long. The germline CDR1 and CDR2 sequences are MNHEY and SMNVEV (reference sequence). Between the trimmed V and J ends, which lost 3 bases and 2 bases, there was a span of 13 bases. The CDR3: CASSLRGGENTEAFF. CDR3 nucleotides: TGTGCCAGCAGTTTGAGGGGGGGGGAAAACACTGAAGCTTTCTTT.

The chain recombines TRBV7-2 with TRBJ2-7; the D gene is possibly TRBD1 (6 bases). The CDR3 runs to 13 residues. CDR1 and CDR2 (germline): SGHTA, FQGNSA. Trimming cost V 5 bases and J 2 bases, with 10 bases left between them. CDR3 bases: TGTGCCAGCAGCGTAGGGGGTACCTACGAGCAGTACTTC. This translates into CASSVGGTYEQYF.

V is TRBV11-2 and J is TRBJ1-2, with D tentatively TRBD1 (5 bases). The CDR3 loop spans 15 amino acids. Trimming left V 5 bases short and J 2 bases short, with 15 bases between. Germline V gene data show CDR1 as SGHAT and CDR2 as FQNNGV. This chain's CDR3 is CASSPWTLENYGYTF. The CDR3 bases are TGTGCCAGCAGCCCCTGGACACTAGAAAACTATGGCTACACCTTC.

Only a few counts were recorded for this clone. CDR3 sequence reads: CASSPRDRSYEQYF. CDR3 DNA sequence: TGTGCCAGCAGCCCCCGGGACAGGTCCTACGAGCAGTACTTC. The V and J genes are TRBV7-8 and TRBJ2-7, with TRBD1 identical over 8 bases. Trimming at V came to 5 bases and at J to 1 base, leaving 4 bases not matched to a gene. The CDR3 contains 14 residues. The germline V gene encodes CDR1 SGHVS and CDR2 FQNEAQ.

The chain has TRBV19 and TRBJ1-2; TRBD1 agrees at 7 bases. Germline CDR1 is LNHDA and CDR2 is SQIVND (reference sequence). This CDR3 has 13 amino acids. V dropped 5 bases and J dropped 8; count of bases not matched to a gene: 8. The CDR3 DNA is TGTGCCAGTAGTCCCCAGACAGGGAACGGCTACACCTTC. As protein: CASSPQTGNGYTF.

This sequence joins TRBV7-8 and TRBJ2-4; no clear D. The CDR3 length is 11 residues. Trimming removed 1 base at V and 10 bases at J, with 5 bases between. Per germline, CDR1 SGHVS and CDR2 FQNEAQ. CDR3: CASSLVGIQYF. The CDR3 coding sequence is TGTGCCAGCAGCTTAGTTGGGATTCAGTACTTC.

The J gene is TRBJ2-1, the V gene TRBV19; no clear D. The CDR3 is 11 amino acids. Germline lookup yields CDR1 LNHDA and CDR2 SQIVND (reference sequence). Trimming shortened V by 5 bases and J by 7 bases, and 6 bases separated the two germline ends. The CDR3 DNA is TGTGCCAGTAGTTTTATAAATGAGCAGTTCTTC. Encoded protein: CASSFINEQFF.

V gene TRBV5-1 combines with J gene TRBJ2-7; D might be TRBD1 or TRBD2, each matching 5 bases. Germline lookup yields CDR1 SGHRS and CDR2 YFSETQ. This CDR3 spans 13 amino acids. Deletions cut 4 bases from V and 4 bases from J, with 12 bases between. CDR3 sequence reads: CASSPMGEYEQYF. Here the CDR3 DNA reads TGCGCCAGCAGCCCTATGGGGGAGTACGAGCAGTACTTC. The whole variable domain, filled in from reference TRBV5-1 and TRBJ2-7, reads KAGVTQTPRYLIKTRGQQVTLSCSPISGHRSVSWYQQTPGQGLQFLFEYFSETQRNKGNFPGRFSGRQFSNSRSEMNVSTLELGDSALYLCASSPMGEYEQYFGPGTRLTVT.

The V gene is TRBV9, the J gene TRBJ2-3, with 7 positions matching TRBD2. The CDR3 is made up of 14 amino acids. CDR1 and CDR2 from the germline V gene are SGDLS and YYNGEE. V dropped 2 bases and J dropped 5; count of bases not matched to a gene: 5. The CDR3 DNA sequence: TGTGCCAGCAGCGTCCGCGGGAGCGGAGATACGCAGTATTTT. It translates to CASSVRGSGDTQYF.

A note on this clone: Just one base apart from a much larger clone, this may be a read error. In nucleotides, the CDR3 is TGTGCCAGCAGCCCGGGGGGGTACACTGAAGCTTTCTTT. It encodes CASSPGGYTEAFF. This sequence joins TRBV5-4 and TRBJ1-1, with D maybe TRBD1 (5 bases). This CDR3 is 13 amino acids long. Trimming stripped 4 bases from V and 3 bases from J, with 10 bases between. Germline lookup yields CDR1 SGHNT and CDR2 YYREEE (reference sequence).

The CDR3 DNA reads as TGTGCCAGCAGCCGAGGGGCAGCCTTAGTGGGAGAGACCCAGTACTTC. It translates to CASSRGAALVGETQYF. This chain links TRBV3-1 (or the pseudogene TRBV3-2) with TRBJ2-5; D may be TRBD1 or TRBD2 (5 bases each). Per the germline V gene, CDR1 is LGHDT and CDR2 is YNNKEL (reference sequence). V lost 4 bases and J lost 4, with 19 bases in between. The CDR3 runs 16 residues.

This rearrangement joins TRBV5-4 to TRBJ1-1; no firm D call. Germline V gene data show CDR1 as SGHNT and CDR2 as YYREEE (reference sequence). The V end lost 5 bases, the J end lost 4 bases, and 12 bases lay between the germline ends. The CDR3 covers 13 residues. The CDR3 loop is CASSLGRITEAFF. As DNA, the CDR3 is TGTGCCAGCAGTCTGGGGAGGATCACTGAAGCTTTCTTT.

V usage is TRBV6-5 and J usage is TRBJ2-1; D perhaps matches TRBD2 (6 bases). The CDR3 extends over 13 amino acids. Germline V lookup: CDR1 MNHEY, CDR2 SVGAGI. The V end was cut by 0 bases, the J end by 16 bases, with 16 bases between. The CDR3 nucleotides read TGTGCCAGCAGTTACTCTCTCCTGGCGGGACCTTTCTTC. Protein: CASSYSLLAGPFF.